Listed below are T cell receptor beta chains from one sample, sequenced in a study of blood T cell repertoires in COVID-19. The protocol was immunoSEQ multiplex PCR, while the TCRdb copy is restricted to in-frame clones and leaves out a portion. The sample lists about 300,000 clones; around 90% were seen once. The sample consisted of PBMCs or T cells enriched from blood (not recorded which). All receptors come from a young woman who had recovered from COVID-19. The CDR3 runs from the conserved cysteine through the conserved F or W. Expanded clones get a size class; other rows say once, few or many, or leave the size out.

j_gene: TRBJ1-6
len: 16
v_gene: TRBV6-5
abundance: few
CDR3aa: CASSYKPAGGHSPLHF

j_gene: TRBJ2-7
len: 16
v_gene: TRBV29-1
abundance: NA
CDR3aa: CSVGGGLAGGPHEQYF

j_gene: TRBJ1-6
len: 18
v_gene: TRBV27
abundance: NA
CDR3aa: CASSSQGSSRSYNSPLHF

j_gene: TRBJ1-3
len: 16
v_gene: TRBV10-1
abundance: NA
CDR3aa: CASSDPSRDTKNTIYF

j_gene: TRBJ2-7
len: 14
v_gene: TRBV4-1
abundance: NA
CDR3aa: CASSQLGIPGEQYF

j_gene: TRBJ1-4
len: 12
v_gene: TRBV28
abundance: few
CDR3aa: CASSKGNEKLFF

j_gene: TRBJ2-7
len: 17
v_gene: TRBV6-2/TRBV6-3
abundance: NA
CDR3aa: CASSYLRTSGSSYEQYF

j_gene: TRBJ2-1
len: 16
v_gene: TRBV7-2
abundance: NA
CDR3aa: CASSSTRNWAANEQFF

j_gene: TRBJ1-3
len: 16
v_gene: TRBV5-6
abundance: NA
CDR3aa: CASSTGTGHSGNTIYF

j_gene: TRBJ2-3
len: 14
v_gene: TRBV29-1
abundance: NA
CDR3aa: CSVRRAGRTDTQYF

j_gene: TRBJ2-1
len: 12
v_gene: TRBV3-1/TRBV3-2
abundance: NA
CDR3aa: CASWGGYNEQFF

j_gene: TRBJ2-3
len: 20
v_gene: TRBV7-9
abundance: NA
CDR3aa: CASSTSGTSGSSSSTDTQYF

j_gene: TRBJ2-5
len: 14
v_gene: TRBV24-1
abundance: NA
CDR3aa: CATSDVIGVETQYF

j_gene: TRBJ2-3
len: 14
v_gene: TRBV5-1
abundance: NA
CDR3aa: CASSSGTSAGTQYF

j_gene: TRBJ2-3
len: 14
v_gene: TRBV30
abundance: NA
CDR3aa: CAWSSLTGGDTQYF

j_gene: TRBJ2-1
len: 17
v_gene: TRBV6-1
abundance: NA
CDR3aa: CASSKDPLAGAYNEQFF

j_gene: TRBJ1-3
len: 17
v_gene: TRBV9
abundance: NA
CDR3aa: CASSVELNPSSGNTIYF

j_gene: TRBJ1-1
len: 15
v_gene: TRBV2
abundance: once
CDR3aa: CASSEAPGVNTEAFF

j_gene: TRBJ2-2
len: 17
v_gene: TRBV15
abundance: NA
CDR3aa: CATSRLLTGENGGELFF

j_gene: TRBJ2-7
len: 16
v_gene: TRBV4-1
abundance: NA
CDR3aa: CASRPSTSGDSYEQYF

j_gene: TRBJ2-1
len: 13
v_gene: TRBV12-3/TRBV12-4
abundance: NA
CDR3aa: CASLGGSYNEQFF

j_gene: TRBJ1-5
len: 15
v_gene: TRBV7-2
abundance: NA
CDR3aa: CASSLAGSPNQPQHF

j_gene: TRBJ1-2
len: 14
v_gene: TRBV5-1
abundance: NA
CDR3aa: CASTAGQGGYGYTF

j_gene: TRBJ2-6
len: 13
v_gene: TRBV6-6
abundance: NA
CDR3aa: CASTWEGANVLTF

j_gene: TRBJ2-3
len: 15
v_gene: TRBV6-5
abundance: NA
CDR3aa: CASSYSGRPTDTQYF

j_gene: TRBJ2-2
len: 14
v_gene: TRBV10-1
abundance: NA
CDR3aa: CASSSDSNTGELFF

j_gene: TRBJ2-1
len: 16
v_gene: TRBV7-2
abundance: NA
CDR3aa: CASSENSSPLNNEQFF

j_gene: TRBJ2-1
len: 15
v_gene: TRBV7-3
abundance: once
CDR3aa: CASSWGAGGSNEQFF

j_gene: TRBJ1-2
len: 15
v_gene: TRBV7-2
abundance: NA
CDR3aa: CASSLATAPHYGYTF

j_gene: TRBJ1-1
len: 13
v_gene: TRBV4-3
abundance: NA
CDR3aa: CASSPDRGGGAFF

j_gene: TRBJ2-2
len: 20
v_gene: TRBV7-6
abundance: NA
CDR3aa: CASSLFASGPRYANTGELFF

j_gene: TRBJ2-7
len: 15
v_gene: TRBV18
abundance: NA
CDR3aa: CASSRAGGPLPEQYF

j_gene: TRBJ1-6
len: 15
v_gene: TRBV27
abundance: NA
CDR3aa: CASKTVDSYNSPLHF

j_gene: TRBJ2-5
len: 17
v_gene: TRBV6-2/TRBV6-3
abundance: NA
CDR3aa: CASSFLLTGQGQETQYF

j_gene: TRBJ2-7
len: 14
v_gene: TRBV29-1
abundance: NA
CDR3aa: CSVGGQSSSYEQYF

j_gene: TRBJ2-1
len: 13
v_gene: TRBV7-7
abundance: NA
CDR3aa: CASIKIGRDEQFF

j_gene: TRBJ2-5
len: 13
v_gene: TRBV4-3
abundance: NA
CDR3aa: CASSQGSQETQYF

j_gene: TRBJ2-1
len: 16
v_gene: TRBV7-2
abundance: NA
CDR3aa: CASSLLGPGSYNEQFF

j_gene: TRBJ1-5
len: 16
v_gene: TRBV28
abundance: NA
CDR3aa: CASSHREGRGDQPQHF

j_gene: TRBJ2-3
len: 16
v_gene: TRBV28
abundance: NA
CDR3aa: CASSSITGGLTDTQYF

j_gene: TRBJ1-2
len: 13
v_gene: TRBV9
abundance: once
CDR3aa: CASSLTGYYGYTF

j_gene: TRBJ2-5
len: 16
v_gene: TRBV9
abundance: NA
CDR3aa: CASSLDGGYPEKTQYF

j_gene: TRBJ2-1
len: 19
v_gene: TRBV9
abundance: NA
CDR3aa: CASSVRGTTTLLSYNEQFF

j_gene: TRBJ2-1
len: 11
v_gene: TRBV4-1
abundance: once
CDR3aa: CASSPGTEQFF

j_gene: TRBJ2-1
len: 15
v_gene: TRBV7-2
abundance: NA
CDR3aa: CASSSPGQAYNEQFF

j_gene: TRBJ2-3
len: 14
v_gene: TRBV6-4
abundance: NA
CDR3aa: CASRRAGPTDTQYF

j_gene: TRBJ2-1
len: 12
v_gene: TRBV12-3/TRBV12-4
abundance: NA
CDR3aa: CASSRLYNEQFF

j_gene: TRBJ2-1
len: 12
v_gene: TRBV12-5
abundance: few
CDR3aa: CASGFRVNEQFF

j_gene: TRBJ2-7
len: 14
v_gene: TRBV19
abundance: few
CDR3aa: CASSIGQGSWEQYF

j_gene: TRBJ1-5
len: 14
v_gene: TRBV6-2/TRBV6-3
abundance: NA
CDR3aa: CASGYRTVNQPQHF

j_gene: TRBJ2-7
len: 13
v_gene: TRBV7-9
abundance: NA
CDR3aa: CASSLAGGNEQYF

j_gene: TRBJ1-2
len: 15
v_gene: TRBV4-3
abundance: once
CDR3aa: CASSQTGKANYGYTF